These 13 T cell receptor beta chains were sequenced from one sample in a study of Graves' ophthalmopathy and Graves' hyperthyroidism. TCR beta CDR3 regions were amplified from RNA transcripts. Second-round multiplex PCR came after a first-round RT-PCR that employed HTBI primers. MiXCR, run by TCRdb on the multiplex PCR reads, gives a single entry per CDR3 protein. The table has approximately 460,000 distinct CDR3 sequences, around an eighth seen once. The sequenced sample was blood. Receptor source: a woman aged 30 to 39 with Graves' ophthalmopathy.

This clonotype showed up many times. CDR3 sequence reads: CASRSGYSPLHF. The CDR3 nucleotides read TGTGCCAGCAGGTCAGGGTATTCACCCCTCCACTTT. V usage is TRBV27 and J usage is TRBJ1-6; the D gene is possibly TRBD1 (5 bases). CDR1 is MNHEY, CDR2 SMNVEV, per germline (reference sequence). V was trimmed by 6 bases and J by 8 bases, leaving 8 bases between them. The CDR3 is 12 amino acids.

This clonotype was found many times. The rearrangement joins TRBV6-5 to TRBJ2-7; D tentatively reads TRBD1 or TRBD2 (6 bases each). The germline gives CDR1 MNHEY, CDR2 SVGAGI. V was trimmed by 6 bases and J by 0 bases, leaving 12 bases between them. CDR3 length: 14 amino acids. CDR3 coding DNA: TGTGCCAGCAGATTAGGGGGGAGCTCCTACGAGCAGTACTTC. It codes for CASRLGGSSYEQYF.

This clonotype was detected many times. Germline is not matched at one junction end, which may reflect a read error. This rearrangement joins TRBV11-2 to TRBJ2-7; D remains unclear. The CDR3 is 14 residues long. Germline CDR1 SGHAT, CDR2 FQNNGV. CDR3 nucleotides: TGTGCCAGCAGCCCGAACGTCGGCTCCTACGAGCAGTGCTTC. Protein sequence: CASSPNVGSYEQCF.

The chain couples TRBV14 to TRBJ2-2; 11 nucleotides line up with TRBD2. This CDR3 region has 21 residues. The ends lost 0 bases at V and 3 bases at J; junction bases unmatched: 15. Germline V gives CDR1 SGHDN, CDR2 FVKESK. The CDR3 loop is CASSQERTGTSGSLDTGELFF. CDR3 sequence (DNA): TGTGCCAGCAGCCAAGAACGGACGGGAACTAGCGGGAGTCTCGACACCGGGGAGCTGTTTTTT.

This clonotype was counted many times. The rearrangement uses TRBV4-1 and TRBJ2-7, with 12 positions matching TRBD2. In germline, CDR1 is MGHRA, CDR2 YSYEKL. There are 20 residues in the CDR3. The V and J ends lost 0 bases and 2 bases, in that order; junction bases with no gene match: 14. CDR3 sequence: CASSQDRSSASGRVPYEQYF. The CDR3 DNA reads TGCGCCAGCAGCCAAGATAGGTCTTCGGCTAGCGGGAGGGTCCCCTACGAGCAGTACTTC.

This chain uses TRBV3-1 with TRBJ1-2; no firm D call. The germline V gene encodes CDR1 LGHDT and CDR2 YNNKEL (reference sequence). With 0 bases removed from V and 4 bases from J, the gap between germline ends came to 12 bases. The CDR3 runs to 15 residues. CDR3 protein: CASSQDPGRGYGYTF. CDR3 DNA: TGTGCCAGCAGCCAAGATCCCGGGCGGGGCTATGGCTACACCTTC.

This clonotype was seen more than once but under ten times. The J gene is TRBJ2-5, the V gene TRBV27; D is undetermined. The V gene lost 8 bases and the J gene lost 4 bases, with 17 bases spanning the gap. The CDR3 is 14 amino acids. Germline lookup yields CDR1 MNHEY and CDR2 SMNVEV (reference sequence). The DNA of the CDR3 is TGTGCCAGCGCCCCTGGTGTAGCCCTAGAGACCCAGTACTTC. Amino acids: CASAPGVALETQYF.

In its sample, this clonotype was seen many times. V is TRBV7-2 and J is TRBJ2-5, with a tentative D call TRBD2 (5 bases). The germline V and J ends were trimmed by 5 bases and 9 bases, with 16 bases remaining between them. In germline, CDR1 is SGHTA, CDR2 FQGNSA. The CDR3 covers 13 residues. The CDR3 here is CASSPGLRAAQYF. In DNA, the CDR3 is TGTGCCAGCAGCCCTGGACTTCGCGCAGCCCAGTACTTC.

This clonotype has at least ten counts. The chain has TRBV6-5 and TRBJ1-2, with 9 positions matching TRBD1. V was pared by 7 bases and J by 4 bases, with 13 bases of the junction left unmatched. From germline, CDR1 is MNHEY and CDR2 SVGAGI. This CDR3 is built from 16 residues. The CDR3 loop is CASNLDPGTGIYGYTF. DNA for the CDR3: TGTGCCAGCAATTTAGACCCCGGGACAGGGATCTATGGCTACACCTTC.

This clonotype was picked up a small number of times. V usage is TRBV13 and J usage is TRBJ2-7; weak D call: TRBD2 (5 bases). Germline CDR1 and CDR2: PRHDT and FYEKMQ (reference sequence). This CDR3 comprises 14 residues. Deletions cut 5 bases from V and 3 bases from J, with 14 bases between. The CDR3 spells CASSNRGFGYEQYF. In DNA, the CDR3 is TGTGCCAGCAGCAACCGAGGGTTCGGCTACGAGCAGTACTTC.

The V call is TRBV4-1, the J call TRBJ1-2, with D maybe TRBD1 (5 bases). CDR1 and CDR2 (germline): MGHRA, YSYEKL. V shed 0 bases and J shed 5 bases, with 16 bases lying between them. CDR3 length: 16 residues. Here the CDR3 DNA reads TGCGCCAGCAGCCAAGAAAGCAGGGTCTTACCATATGGCTACACCTTC. Amino acid sequence: CASSQESRVLPYGYTF.

The table lists this clonotype with many counts. CDR3 sequence reads: CASSKRTGGTEAFF. In nucleotides, the CDR3 is TGTGCCAGTAGTAAGAGGACCGGTGGGACTGAAGCTTTCTTT. The chain combines TRBV19 with TRBJ1-1; unclear D gene. CDR3 size: 14 residues. V was clipped by 4 bases and J by 5 bases, with 14 bases between them. Germline CDR1 is LNHDA and CDR2 is SQIVND (reference sequence).

In its sample, this clonotype was seen many times. The chain employs TRBV28 and TRBJ1-5; maybe TRBD1 (5 bases). Trimming stripped 3 bases from V and 2 bases from J, with 11 bases between. This CDR3 region has 15 residues. Per germline, CDR1 MDHEN and CDR2 SYDVKM. The CDR3: CASSLGGYGNQPQHF. In DNA, the CDR3 is TGTGCCAGCAGTTTGGGGGGGTACGGCAATCAGCCCCAGCATTTT.